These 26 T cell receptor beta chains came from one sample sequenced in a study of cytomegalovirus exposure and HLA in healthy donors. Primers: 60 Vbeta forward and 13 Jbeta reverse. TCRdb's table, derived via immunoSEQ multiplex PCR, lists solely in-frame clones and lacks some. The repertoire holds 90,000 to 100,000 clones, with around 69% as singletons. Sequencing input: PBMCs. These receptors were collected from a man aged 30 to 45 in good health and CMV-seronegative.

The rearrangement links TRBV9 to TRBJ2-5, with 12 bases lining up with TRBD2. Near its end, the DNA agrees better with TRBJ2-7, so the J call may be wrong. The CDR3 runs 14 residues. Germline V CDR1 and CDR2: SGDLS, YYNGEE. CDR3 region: CASSATSGSYEQYF. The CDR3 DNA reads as TGTGCCAGCAGCGCGACTAGCGGGAGCTACGAGCAGTACTTC.

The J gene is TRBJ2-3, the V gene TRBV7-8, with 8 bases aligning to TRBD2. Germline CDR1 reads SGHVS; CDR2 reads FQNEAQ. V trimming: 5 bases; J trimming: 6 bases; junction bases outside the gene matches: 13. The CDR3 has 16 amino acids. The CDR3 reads CASSPRTSGEVDTQYF. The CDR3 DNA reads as TGTGCCAGCAGCCCCCGCACTAGCGGCGAGGTGGATACGCAGTATTTT.

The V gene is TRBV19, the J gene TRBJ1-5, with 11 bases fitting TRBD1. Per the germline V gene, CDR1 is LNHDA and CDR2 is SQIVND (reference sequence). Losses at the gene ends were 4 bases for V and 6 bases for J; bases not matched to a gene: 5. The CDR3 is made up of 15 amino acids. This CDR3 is CASSRGTGGTQPQHF. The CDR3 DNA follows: TGTGCCAGTAGTAGGGGGACAGGGGGAACTCAGCCCCAGCATTTT.

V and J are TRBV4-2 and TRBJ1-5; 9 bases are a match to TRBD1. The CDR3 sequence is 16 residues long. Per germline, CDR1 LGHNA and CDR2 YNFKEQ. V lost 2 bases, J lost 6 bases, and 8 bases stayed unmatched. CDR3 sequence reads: CASSQFRTGAGQPQHF. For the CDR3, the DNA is TGTGCCAGCAGCCAATTTAGGACAGGGGCTGGTCAGCCCCAGCATTTT.

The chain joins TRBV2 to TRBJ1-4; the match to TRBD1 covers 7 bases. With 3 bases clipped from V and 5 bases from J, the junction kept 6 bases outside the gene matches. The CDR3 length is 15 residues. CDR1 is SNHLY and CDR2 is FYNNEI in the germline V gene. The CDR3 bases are TGTGCCAGCAGTGACCACAGGGGTCCCAATGAAAAACTGTTTTTT. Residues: CASSDHRGPNEKLFF.

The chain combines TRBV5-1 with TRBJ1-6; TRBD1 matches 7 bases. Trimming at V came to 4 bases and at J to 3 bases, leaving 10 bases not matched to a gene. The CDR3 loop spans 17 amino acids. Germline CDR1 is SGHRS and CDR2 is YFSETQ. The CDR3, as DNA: TGCGCCAGCAGCAGAGGACGGGACAGAGACTATAATTCACCCCTCCACTTT. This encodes CASSRGRDRDYNSPLHF.

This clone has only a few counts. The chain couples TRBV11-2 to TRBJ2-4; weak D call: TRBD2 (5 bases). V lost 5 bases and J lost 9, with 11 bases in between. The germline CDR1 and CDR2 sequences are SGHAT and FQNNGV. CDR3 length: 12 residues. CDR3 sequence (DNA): TGTGCCAGCAGCCTCCCCCGGGGCATTCAGTACTTC. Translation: CASSLPRGIQYF.

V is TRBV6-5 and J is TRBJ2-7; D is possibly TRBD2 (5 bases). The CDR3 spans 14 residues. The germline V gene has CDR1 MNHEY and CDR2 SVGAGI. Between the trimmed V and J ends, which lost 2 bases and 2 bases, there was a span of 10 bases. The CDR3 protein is CASSYRGRAYEQYF. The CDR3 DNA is TGTGCCAGCAGTTACCGGGGAAGGGCCTACGAGCAGTACTTC.

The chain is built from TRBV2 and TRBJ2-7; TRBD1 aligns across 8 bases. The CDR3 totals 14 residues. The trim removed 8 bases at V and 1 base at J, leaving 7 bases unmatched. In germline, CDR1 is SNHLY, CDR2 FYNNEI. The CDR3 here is CASGQDRESYEQYF. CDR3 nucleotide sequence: TGTGCCAGCGGACAGGACAGGGAGTCCTACGAGCAGTACTTC.

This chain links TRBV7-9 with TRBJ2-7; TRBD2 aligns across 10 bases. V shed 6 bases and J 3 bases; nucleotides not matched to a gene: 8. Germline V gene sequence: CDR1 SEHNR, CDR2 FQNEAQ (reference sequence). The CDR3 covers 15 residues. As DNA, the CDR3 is TGTGCCAGCAGATTCCTGCTAGCGGGAGTCTACGAGCAGTACTTC. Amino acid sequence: CASRFLLAGVYEQYF.

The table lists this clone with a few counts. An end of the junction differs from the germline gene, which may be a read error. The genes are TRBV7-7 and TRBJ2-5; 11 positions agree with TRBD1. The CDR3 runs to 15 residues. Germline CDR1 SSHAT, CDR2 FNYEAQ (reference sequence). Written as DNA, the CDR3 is TGTGCTAGCAGCTTAGCGGGACAGGGGGTAGAGACCCAGTACTTC. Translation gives CASSLAGQGVETQYF.

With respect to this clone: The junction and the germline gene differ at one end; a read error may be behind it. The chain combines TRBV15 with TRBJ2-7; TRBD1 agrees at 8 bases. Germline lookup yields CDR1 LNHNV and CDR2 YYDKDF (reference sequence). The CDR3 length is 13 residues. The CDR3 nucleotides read TGTGCCACCAGCAGAGATCCGGGACAGGTACGGCACTTC. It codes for CATSRDPGQVRHF.

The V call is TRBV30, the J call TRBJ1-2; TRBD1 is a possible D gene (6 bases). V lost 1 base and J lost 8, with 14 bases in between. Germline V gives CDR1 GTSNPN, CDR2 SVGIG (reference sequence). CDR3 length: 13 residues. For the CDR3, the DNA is TGTGCCTGGAGTGGGAACAGGGACGGCGGCTACACCTTC. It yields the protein CAWSGNRDGGYTF.

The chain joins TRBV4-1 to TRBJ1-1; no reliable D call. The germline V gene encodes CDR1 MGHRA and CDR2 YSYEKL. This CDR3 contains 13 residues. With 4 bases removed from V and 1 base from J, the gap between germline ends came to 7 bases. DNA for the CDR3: TGCGCCAGCAGCCTCATCAGGAACACTGAAGCTTTCTTT. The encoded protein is CASSLIRNTEAFF.

CDR3 loop: CASSFQAGTGDGYTF. Here the CDR3 DNA reads TGTGCCAGCAGCTTTCAAGCCGGGACAGGGGATGGCTACACCTTC. The V and J genes are TRBV7-2 and TRBJ1-2; 10 nucleotides agree with TRBD1. V was pared by 3 bases and J by 6 bases, with 7 bases of the junction left unmatched. The CDR3 covers 15 residues. Per germline, CDR1 SGHTA and CDR2 FQGNSA.

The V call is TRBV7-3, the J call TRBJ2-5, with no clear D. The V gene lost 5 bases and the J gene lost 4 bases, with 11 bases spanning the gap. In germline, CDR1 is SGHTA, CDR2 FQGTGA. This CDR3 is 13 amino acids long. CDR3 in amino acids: CASSESLRETQYF. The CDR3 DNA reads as TGTGCCAGCAGCGAATCCTTGAGAGAGACCCAGTACTTC.

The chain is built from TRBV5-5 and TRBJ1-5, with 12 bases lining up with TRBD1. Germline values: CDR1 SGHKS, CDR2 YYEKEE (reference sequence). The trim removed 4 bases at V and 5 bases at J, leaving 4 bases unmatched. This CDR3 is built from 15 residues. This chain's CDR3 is CASSPGTGGDQPQHF. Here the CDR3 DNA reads TGTGCCAGCAGCCCAGGGACAGGGGGCGATCAGCCCCAGCATTTT.

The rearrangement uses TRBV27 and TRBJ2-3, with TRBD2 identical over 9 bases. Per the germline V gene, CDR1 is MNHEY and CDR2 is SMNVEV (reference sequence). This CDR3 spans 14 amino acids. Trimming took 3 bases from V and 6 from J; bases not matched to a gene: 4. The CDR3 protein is CASSFLAGADTQYF. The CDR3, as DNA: TGTGCCAGCAGTTTTTTAGCGGGAGCGGATACGCAGTATTTT.

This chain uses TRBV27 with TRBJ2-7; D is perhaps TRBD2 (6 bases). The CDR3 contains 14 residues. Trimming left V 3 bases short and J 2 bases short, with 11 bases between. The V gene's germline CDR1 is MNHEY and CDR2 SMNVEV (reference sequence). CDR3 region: CASSLEGTTYEQYF. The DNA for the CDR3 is TGTGCCAGCAGTTTGGAGGGGACCACCTACGAGCAGTACTTC.

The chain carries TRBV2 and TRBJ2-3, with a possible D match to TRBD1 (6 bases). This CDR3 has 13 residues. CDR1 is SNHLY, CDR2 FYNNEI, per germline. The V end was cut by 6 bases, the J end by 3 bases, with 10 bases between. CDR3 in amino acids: CASRYTGTDTQYF. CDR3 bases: TGTGCCAGCAGGTACACAGGGACAGATACGCAGTATTTT.

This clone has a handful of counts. The CDR3 bases are TGTGCCAGCAGCCCGGGACTAGCGGGGGCCTCTGGGGCCAACGTCCTGACTTTC. Its protein is CASSPGLAGASGANVLTF. The chain uses TRBV7-9 and TRBJ2-6; TRBD2 aligns across 14 bases. Unmatched junction bases numbered 3, after V lost 5 bases and J lost 0 bases. The CDR3 is 18 amino acids. CDR1 and CDR2 (germline): SEHNR, FQNEAQ (reference sequence).

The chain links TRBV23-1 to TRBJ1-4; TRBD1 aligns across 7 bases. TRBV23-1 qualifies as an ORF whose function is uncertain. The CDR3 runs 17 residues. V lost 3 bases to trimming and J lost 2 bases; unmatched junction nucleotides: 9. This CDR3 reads CASSHIRGKRTNEKLFF. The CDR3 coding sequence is TGCGCCAGCAGTCACATCAGGGGGAAGAGGACTAATGAAAAACTGTTTTTT.

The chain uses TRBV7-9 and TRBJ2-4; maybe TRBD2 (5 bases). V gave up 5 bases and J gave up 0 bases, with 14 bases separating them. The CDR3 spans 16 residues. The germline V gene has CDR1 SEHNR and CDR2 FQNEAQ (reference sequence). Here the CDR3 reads CASSQGLNLAKNIQYF. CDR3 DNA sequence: TGTGCCAGCAGCCAAGGACTTAATCTAGCCAAAAACATTCAGTACTTC.

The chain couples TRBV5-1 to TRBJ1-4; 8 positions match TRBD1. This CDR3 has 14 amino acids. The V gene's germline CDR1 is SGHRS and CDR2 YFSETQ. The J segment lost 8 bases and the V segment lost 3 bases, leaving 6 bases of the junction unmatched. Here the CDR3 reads CASSSGTGPEKLFF. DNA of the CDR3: TGCGCCAGCAGCTCCGGGACAGGCCCCGAAAAACTGTTTTTT.

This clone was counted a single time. This CDR3 is CASSRQGPDTQYF. The CDR3 nucleotides are TGTGCCAGCAGCCGACAGGGCCCCGATACGCAGTATTTT. The chain combines TRBV6-1 with TRBJ2-3, with TRBD1 matching over 7 bases. V dropped 6 bases and J dropped 6; count of bases not matched to a gene: 6. The CDR3 is 13 residues long. CDR1 and CDR2 (germline): MNHNS, SASEGT.

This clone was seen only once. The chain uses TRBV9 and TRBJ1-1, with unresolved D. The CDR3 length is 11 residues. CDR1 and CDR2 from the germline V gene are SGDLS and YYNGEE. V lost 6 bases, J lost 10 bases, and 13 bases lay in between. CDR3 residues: CASNPSSGAFF. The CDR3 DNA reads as TGTGCCAGCAACCCCTCGAGCGGAGCTTTCTTT.